Presented here are 21 T cell receptor beta chains from one specimen sequenced in a study of CD8 T cells in ankylosing spondylitis. Via MiXCR, TCRdb re-called the 5' RACE reads, giving one row per CDR3 protein. This sample has about 130,000 distinct CDR3 sequences, with roughly 7.3% found just once. Sequencing used blood, either unsorted or a sorted T cell fraction (not recorded which). The receptors stem from a male donor with ankylosing spondylitis or in good health (not recorded which).

This clonotype was recorded at least ten times. The chain couples TRBV20-1 to TRBJ2-3; maybe TRBD2 (6 bases). The germline V gene encodes CDR1 DFQATT and CDR2 SNEGSKA (reference sequence). V lost 5 bases and J 10 bases, leaving 13 bases between the germline ends. This CDR3 is 11 amino acids long. CDR3 bases: TGCAGTGCTGCCTCTCTAGCGTCGCAGTATTTT. Encoded protein: CSAASLASQYF.

The chain recombines TRBV20-1 with TRBJ2-7; D is uncertain. This CDR3 spans 11 amino acids. Germline CDR1 reads DFQATT; CDR2 reads SNEGSKA (reference sequence). Trimming pared 5 bases from V and 4 bases from J, leaving 9 bases between. This CDR3 reads CSASIQYEQYF. In nucleotides, the CDR3 is TGCAGTGCTTCCATTCAATACGAGCAGTACTTC.

This clonotype has ten or more counts. The chain uses TRBV10-3 and TRBJ2-6; D is undetermined. Trimming removed 3 bases at V and 0 bases at J, with 18 bases between. Germline loops: CDR1 ENHRY, CDR2 SYGVKD. The CDR3 runs 19 residues. DNA of the CDR3: TGTGCCATCAGTGAATTTGTAGCACCTTTACCCTCTGGGGCCAACGTCCTGACTTTC. Protein sequence: CAISEFVAPLPSGANVLTF.

This chain links TRBV7-9 with TRBJ1-2, with D possibly being TRBD1 (6 bases). Germline loops: CDR1 SEHNR, CDR2 FQNEAQ (reference sequence). CDR3 length equals 13 residues. Trimming shortened V by 5 bases and J by 0 bases, and 7 bases separated the two germline ends. CDR3 in DNA: TGTGCCAGCAGCCGGACAGCTAACTATGGCTACACCTTC. Amino acids: CASSRTANYGYTF.

This clonotype was seen ten or more times. The CDR3, as DNA: TGTGCCAGCAGCATCCAAACAGGGTCGGTTTTAGAGACCCAGTACTTC. The encoded protein is CASSIQTGSVLETQYF. The genes are TRBV12-3 or TRBV12-4 and TRBJ2-5; a possible D gene is TRBD1 (6 bases). The CDR3 runs 16 residues. V lost 6 bases and J 4 bases, leaving 21 bases between the germline ends.

This clonotype was picked up many times. V usage is TRBV28 and J usage is TRBJ2-3, with 9 bases identical to TRBD2. Germline values: CDR1 MDHEN, CDR2 SYDVKM. V lost 2 bases to trimming and J lost 2 bases; unmatched junction nucleotides: 5. The CDR3 totals 16 residues. The CDR3 nucleotides read TGTGCCAGCAGTTTAGGGTCTAGCGGGAACACAGATACGCAGTATTTT. Protein sequence: CASSLGSSGNTDTQYF.

This clonotype has a handful of counts. This chain links TRBV3-1 with TRBJ2-5; D is ambiguous. This CDR3 spans 12 amino acids. Trimming left V 1 base short and J 4 bases short, with 4 bases between. From germline, CDR1 is LGHDT and CDR2 YNNKEL (reference sequence). CDR3 DNA: TGTGCCAGCAGCCAAGGTCGAGAGACCCAGTACTTC. Amino acids: CASSQGRETQYF.

This clonotype was counted at least ten times. The genes are TRBV5-1 and TRBJ1-2; D might be TRBD1 (5 bases). From germline, CDR1 is SGHRS and CDR2 YFSETQ. The CDR3 totals 14 residues. V was pared by 2 bases and J by 4 bases, with 12 bases between. The CDR3 reads CASSFNGGSYGYTF. The CDR3 DNA reads as TGCGCCAGCAGCTTTAATGGGGGAAGCTATGGCTACACCTTC.

Remarks on this clonotype: The junction does not match germline at one end; this may be a read error. The rearrangement joins TRBV3-1 to TRBJ2-3; D is perhaps TRBD1 (5 bases). The CDR3 loop spans 12 amino acids. Germline values: CDR1 LGHDT, CDR2 YNNKEL (reference sequence). In nucleotides, the CDR3 is TGTGCCAGCAGCACCCATACAGGTACGCAGTATTTT. Translation: CASSTHTGTQYF.

This clonotype was seen ten or more times. This chain uses TRBV10-3 with TRBJ1-5; D unresolved. CDR1 is ENHRY and CDR2 is SYGVKD in the germline V gene. The CDR3 has 13 residues. V lost 2 bases and J lost 15, with 17 bases in between. CDR3 DNA: TGTGCCATCAGTGAGCCCGGCGCGGCGAAGTGGCATTTT. Amino acid sequence: CAISEPGAAKWHF.

This clonotype qualifies as medium-sized. The chain joins TRBV12-3 or TRBV12-4 to TRBJ2-2, with 11 bases that match TRBD1. V was clipped by 7 bases and J by 4 bases; unmatched bases: 8. The CDR3 spans 16 residues. The DNA for the CDR3 is TGTGCCAGCACCCTCACGGGACAGGGGGGCACCGGGGAGCTGTTTTTT. Translating it yields CASTLTGQGGTGELFF.

This clonotype appeared many times. V gene TRBV15 combines with J gene TRBJ2-3; no clear D. CDR1 is LNHNV and CDR2 is YYDKDF in the germline V gene (reference sequence). CDR3 length: 14 residues. V was pared by 1 base and J by 2 bases, with 7 bases between. CDR3 coding DNA: TGTGCCACCAGCAGAGGTTGGTCCACAGATACGCAGTATTTT. As protein: CATSRGWSTDTQYF.

This clonotype was detected ten times or more. The rearrangement links TRBV9 to TRBJ2-6; a possible D gene is TRBD1 (5 bases). The V end was cut by 0 bases, the J end by 1 base, with 5 bases between. Germline assignment: CDR1 SGDLS and CDR2 YYNGEE. The CDR3 spans 15 residues. The CDR3: CASSVGQSGANVLTF. DNA for the CDR3: TGTGCCAGCAGCGTAGGACAGTCTGGGGCCAACGTCCTGACTTTC.

Ten or more counts support this clonotype. V usage is TRBV29-1 and J usage is TRBJ2-5; D not certain. Germline CDR1 and CDR2: SQVTM and ANQGSEA. The V and J ends lost 6 bases and 5 bases respectively, with 10 bases between them. The CDR3 is 11 residues long. CDR3: CSVLGPETQYF. The CDR3 DNA is TGCAGCGTGCTCGGTCCGGAGACCCAGTACTTC.

This clonotype was detected many times. The genes are TRBV5-1 and TRBJ2-1, with 11 bases that match TRBD2. V shed 1 base and J 0 bases; nucleotides not matched to a gene: 6. Germline V gene lookup returns CDR1 SGHRS and CDR2 YFSETQ. This CDR3 spans 18 amino acids. CDR3 region: CASSLRASGRSSYNEQFF. DNA of the CDR3: TGCGCCAGCAGCTTGAGGGCTAGCGGGAGGAGCTCCTACAATGAGCAGTTCTTC.

This clonotype was counted at least ten times. V and J are TRBV5-1 and TRBJ2-7; D gene uncertain. From germline, CDR1 is SGHRS and CDR2 YFSETQ. The V end lost 0 bases, the J end lost 5 bases, and 3 bases lay between the germline ends. The CDR3 has 11 amino acids. In nucleotides, the CDR3 is TGCGCCAGCAGCTTGGCTAACGAGCAGTACTTC. As protein: CASSLANEQYF.

The sample holds many counts of this clonotype. CDR3 DNA: TGTGCCAGCAGCCCGGGGGACTTCCCAGATACGCAGTATTTT. Translation: CASSPGDFPDTQYF. V usage is TRBV3-1 and J usage is TRBJ2-3; possibly TRBD2 for D (6 bases). The ends were cut back, 4 bases at V and 4 bases at J, with 12 bases in the middle. This CDR3 is 14 amino acids long. Per germline, CDR1 LGHDT and CDR2 YNNKEL (reference sequence).

This clonotype has at least ten counts. The J gene is TRBJ2-3, the V gene TRBV5-5; TRBD1 matches at 8 bases. Germline CDR1 and CDR2: SGHKS and YYEKEE (reference sequence). J gave up 5 bases and V 3 bases, and 5 bases lay outside the gene matches. The CDR3 has 14 amino acids. In DNA, the CDR3 is TGTGCCAGCAGCTCCGGGACAGGCGTAGATACGCAGTATTTT. Amino acid sequence: CASSSGTGVDTQYF.

There are many counts of this clonotype. The chain is built from TRBV5-1 and TRBJ2-1; no clear D. Germline CDR1 and CDR2: SGHRS and YFSETQ. CDR3 size: 12 residues. V lost 4 bases and J lost 4, with 6 bases in between. The CDR3 loop reads CASSQEYNEQFF. CDR3 sequence (DNA): TGCGCCAGCAGCCAAGAATACAATGAGCAGTTCTTC.

This clonotype was detected ten times or more. This sequence joins TRBV20-1 and TRBJ2-3; 11 bases are a match to TRBD2. With 4 bases clipped from V and 3 bases from J, the junction kept 18 bases outside the gene matches. Per the germline V gene, CDR1 is DFQATT and CDR2 is SNEGSKA (reference sequence). The CDR3 contains 19 residues. CDR3 region: CSAIPAGTSGPRGTDTQYF. The CDR3 DNA sequence: TGCAGTGCTATCCCTGCCGGGACTAGCGGCCCCCGAGGGACAGATACGCAGTATTTT.

This clonotype was counted between two and nine times. The CDR3 nucleotides are TGTGCCAGCTCACCACGGGCCGGGGGCGAGATGAACACTGAAGCTTTCTTT. Translated, it gives CASSPRAGGEMNTEAFF. The chain links TRBV18 to TRBJ1-1; perhaps TRBD1 as D (6 bases). The CDR3 contains 17 residues. The germline CDR1 and CDR2 sequences are KGHSH and LQKENI. The V end was cut by 1 base, the J end by 0 bases, with 15 bases between.